This entry concerns a single TCR beta chain. Which antigen it targets is not known. Base-call qualities are not available, and no considerably larger clone is one nucleotide away. Each collaborating institution followed its own protocols to collect whole blood in K2EDTA tubes. For TCRbeta analysis, collaborators shipped samples in one of three forms: frozen whole blood, isolated PBMCs, or DNA extracted from either of those sample types. This entry is derived from a study of blood T cell repertoires in COVID-19 (dated by TCRdb to between 2020 and 2021). In the study overall: Samples from collaborators originated in the United States, Italy and Spain and spanned both the acute and convalescent phases of COVID-19. The prospective study material was composed of cDNA or gDNA derived from T cells, B-cell-depleted T cells, or PBMCs. Subjects who had been exposed to COVID-19, were actively infected with it, or had recovered from it provided the deeply sampled blood TCRbeta repertoires that made up the dataset. The repertoires were released in a freely available public database intended as a resource for research on the immune response to SARS-CoV-2. Samples came from the ongoing ImmuneRACE study (first 160 participants) plus 1,254 subjects from 6 global collaborators. Sample metadata almost always included a de-identified subject ID, COVID-19 status, age in years and sex. Where HLA class I and class II types were available, the types were taken from metadata supplied by the sample provider, not from assay-based typing. Study-wide conclusions, independent of this receptor: The amount of clinical and demographic metadata varied by source and participant and was provided uncurated.

The immunoSEQ Assay, a bias-controlled multiplex PCR, was used to amplify TCRbeta CDR3 regions from genomic DNA. The paper's processing steps were these. Within the assay, amplification of reference gene primers was used to estimate how many nucleated cells each sample contained. Sequence reads were collapsed and filtered to measure the absolute abundance of every unique TCRbeta CDR3 rearrangement. For each sample, productive Simpson clonality was calculated by taking the square root of Simpson's diversity index across productive rearrangements. What TCRdb holds here is the immuneACCESS table cut down to in-frame rearrangements. Part of the clones is not present; checked against another copy, under half of the missing clones reflect an unresolved V gene, and the others are unexplained. Clone size and the V and J calls come from that table; the DNA yielded D and trimming. For this sample there are 170,000 or so clones; 80% to 90% appear just once. Around 8.6% of the sample comes from the top ten.

Counted from cysteine to phenylalanine, this CDR3 has 12 amino acids. Only the CDR3 part of the read is kept: 36 bases, read in frame from the first base. V loses 7 bases of germline sequence and J loses 2 bases, and the interval between the two ends is 8 bases. The germline V gene provides CDR1 MDHEN and CDR2 SYDVKM. The sample taken for sequencing was peripheral blood. This receptor was identified in a man between 45 and 60 years old with active or convalescent COVID-19. This receptor chain uses TRBV28 and TRBJ1-1, with a weak D call of TRBD1 (6 bases match). The nucleotide sequence is TGTGCCAGCAAGGGGACAAACACTGAAGCTTTCTTT. Its translation is CASKGTNTEAFF. The CDR3, completed at both ends by the reference TRBV28 and TRBJ1-1 genes, gives the full variable domain DVKVTQSSRYLVKRTGEKVFLECVQDMDHENMFWYRQDPGLGLRLIYFSYDVKMKEKGDIPEGYSVSREKKERFSLILESASTNQTSMYLCASKGTNTEAFFGQGTRLTVV.